The source of this T cell receptor (beta chain) is a study of neurological immune-mediated disorders. Overall study findings and caveats: Multiple sclerosis patients had less TCR clonal expansion than even healthy controls, unlike HTLV-1-associated myelopathy.

The time point is: longitudinal time-point 3. Unsorted libraries were generated from 2 million PBMCs held at -80 degrees C. The cDNA came from 5'RACE with 10-nucleotide random UMIs. TCRdb called the 5' RACE reads again in MiXCR, with one record for every CDR3 protein. This table has around 97,000 distinct CDR3 sequences, 10% to 13% appearing once. By sample fraction, this clonotype is medium-sized (0.01 to 0.1%). Its antigen is undetermined. Material for sequencing was PBMCs. The TCR sequence derives from a female donor with HTLV-1-associated myelopathy (HAM/TSP).

The CDR3 here is CAISQSYNEQFF. DNA for the CDR3: TGTGCCATCAGCCAATCCTACAATGAGCAGTTCTTC. This chain links TRBV10-3 with TRBJ2-1; the D is unclear. Germline V gene lookup returns CDR1 ENHRY and CDR2 SYGVKD. The length of the CDR3 is 12 residues. Trimming removed 6 bases at V and 1 base at J, with 4 bases between.